One and the same sample provided the 8 T cell receptor beta chains below, sequenced in a study of cytomegalovirus exposure and HLA in healthy donors. The repertoire was sequenced with immunoSEQ multiplex PCR; TCRdb's copy has only in-frame clones and lacks some. The repertoire holds about 160,000 clones, with approximately 96% as singletons. The sample consisted of PBMCs. The receptors derive from a woman under 30 in good health and CMV-seronegative.

This clone showed up just once. The genes are TRBV6-1 and TRBJ1-1, with TRBD1 matching 10 bases. This CDR3 is built from 14 residues. Germline CDR1 is MNHNS and CDR2 is SASEGT. J gave up 3 bases and V 6 bases, and 4 bases lay outside the gene matches. CDR3 residues: CASSRDRGDTEAFF. The CDR3 region has the DNA TGTGCCAGCAGCAGGGACAGGGGAGACACTGAAGCTTTCTTT.

The chain couples TRBV5-1 to TRBJ1-2, with D perhaps matching TRBD1 (5 bases). The V gene's germline CDR1 is SGHRS and CDR2 YFSETQ. Trimming shortened V by 0 bases and J by 2 bases, and 11 bases separated the two germline ends. This CDR3 comprises 15 residues. CDR3 DNA: TGCGCCAGCAGCTTGGTATCGTCAGGGAACTATGGCTACACCTTC. It yields the protein CASSLVSSGNYGYTF.

This clone was counted between two and nine times. The chain links TRBV7-9 to TRBJ2-5; tentatively, D is TRBD2 (5 bases). The V gene lost 2 bases and the J gene lost 3 bases, with 7 bases spanning the gap. This CDR3 region has 13 residues. The V gene's germline CDR1 is SEHNR and CDR2 FQNEAQ (reference sequence). This chain's CDR3 is CASSLPGKETQYF. The CDR3 DNA follows: TGTGCCAGCAGCTTACCCGGGAAAGAGACCCAGTACTTC. Drawing the rest from reference TRBV7-9 and TRBJ2-5, the complete variable domain is DTGVSQNPRHKITKRGQNVTFRCDPISEHNRLYWYRQTLGQGPEFLTYFQNEAQLEKSRLLSDRFSAERPKGSFSTLEIQRTEQGDSAMYLCASSLPGKETQYFGPGTRLLVL.

This clone was counted a single time. CDR3 sequence: CASRQGATEAFF. In DNA, the CDR3 is TGTGCCAGTAGACAGGGAGCCACTGAAGCTTTCTTT. J is TRBJ1-1 and V is TRBV19; TRBD1 is a possible D gene (6 bases). CDR1 and CDR2 from the germline V gene are LNHDA and SQIVND (reference sequence). Trimming shortened V by 6 bases and J by 4 bases, and 9 bases separated the two germline ends. This CDR3 has 12 residues.

The chain recombines TRBV27 with TRBJ1-2, with a possible D match to TRBD1 (5 bases). The germline V gene has CDR1 MNHEY and CDR2 SMNVEV (reference sequence). The CDR3 is 17 amino acids. V was trimmed by 5 bases and J by 3 bases, leaving 22 bases between them. CDR3 region: CASSPRDSGGHYYGYTF. The CDR3 DNA reads TGTGCCAGCAGTCCACGGGATTCGGGAGGACACTACTATGGCTACACCTTC.

The chain couples TRBV15 to TRBJ2-1; 9 bases fit TRBD1. With 0 bases clipped from V and 0 bases from J, the junction kept 18 bases outside the gene matches. Germline CDR1 is LNHNV and CDR2 is YYDKDF (reference sequence). CDR3 size: 22 residues. The CDR3: CATSRDPLRGQGGGSSYNEQFF. The CDR3, as DNA: TGTGCCACCAGCAGAGACCCTCTTAGGGGACAGGGAGGGGGAAGCTCCTACAATGAGCAGTTCTTC.

Regarding this clone: A read error may produce the germline difference seen at one junction end. The V call is TRBV7-7, the J call TRBJ2-1; 8 nucleotides match TRBD2. Germline-derived CDR1 and CDR2 are SSHAT and FNYEAQ (reference sequence). This CDR3 is 14 amino acids long. CDR3 coding DNA: TGTGCTAGCAGCTTAGGCGGGGGGTACAATGAGCAGTTCTTC. Its protein product is CASSLGGGYNEQFF.

This chain connects TRBV5-5 to TRBJ1-2, with D perhaps TRBD1 (6 bases). There are 16 residues in the CDR3. Per germline, CDR1 SGHKS and CDR2 YYEKEE (reference sequence). The V end was cut by 2 bases, the J end by 0 bases, with 14 bases between. This chain's CDR3 is CASSLTSTGTNYGYTF. The DNA for the CDR3 is TGTGCCAGCAGCTTAACTTCCACAGGGACTAACTATGGCTACACCTTC.